A single sample is the source of the 11 T cell receptor beta chains below, sequenced in a study of STAT5B mutations in CD4+ large granular lymphocyte leukemia. TCRdb's copy holds only in-frame clones and misses some; the assay was immunoSEQ multiplex PCR. The repertoire holds around 32,000 clones, approximately 76% seen once, with approximately 0.43% in the top ten. Input material: CD4+ T cells from blood buffy coats. These receptors were collected from a human donor in good health.

The chain carries TRBV25-1 and TRBJ2-4, with unresolved D. The CDR3 loop spans 13 amino acids. V was cut by 3 bases and J by 8 bases, with 11 bases left in between. Germline V gene data show CDR1 as MGHDK and CDR2 as SYGVNS. CDR3 DNA sequence: TGTGCCAGCAGTGAGGGGTGGGCGGACATTCAGTACTTC. It yields the protein CASSEGWADIQYF.

To note about this clone: At one end, the junction sequence differs from germline, possibly due to a read error. This chain's CDR3 is CASSPSNNEQFF. CDR3 coding DNA: TGTGCTAGCAGCCCCTCAAACAATGAGCAGTTCTTC. V and J are TRBV7-7 and TRBJ2-1; D is unresolved. This CDR3 spans 12 amino acids. Germline V lookup: CDR1 SSHAT, CDR2 FNYEAQ (reference sequence).

The chain is built from TRBV19 and TRBJ1-6; TRBD1 matches at 9 bases. Germline CDR1 LNHDA, CDR2 SQIVND (reference sequence). The CDR3 runs 15 residues. V trimming: 6 bases; J trimming: 8 bases; junction bases outside the gene matches: 8. The CDR3, as DNA: TGTGCCAGTAGGGAAGGGACAGGGATCTATTCACCCCTCCACTTT. Its translation is CASREGTGIYSPLHF. The full variable domain, its missing parts supplied by reference TRBV19 and TRBJ1-6, is DGGITQSPKYLFRKEGQNVTLSCEQNLNHDAMYWYRQDPGQGLRLIYYSQIVNDFQKGDIAEGYSVSREKKESFPLTVTSAQKNPTAFYLCASREGTGIYSPLHFGNGTRLTVT.

This chain links TRBV5-1 with TRBJ1-6; 11 bases match TRBD1. The CDR3 length is 14 residues. The J segment lost 9 bases and the V segment lost 4 bases, leaving 3 bases of the junction unmatched. Germline assignment: CDR1 SGHRS and CDR2 YFSETQ. CDR3 sequence (DNA): TGCGCCAGCAGCGAGGGACAGGGGGTTTCACCCCTCCACTTT. Encoded protein: CASSEGQGVSPLHF.

J is TRBJ2-7 and V is TRBV7-2, with a tentative D call TRBD2 (6 bases). Germline V gene data show CDR1 as SGHTA and CDR2 as FQGNSA. Trimming removed 4 bases from V and 0 bases from J, with 16 bases in between. This CDR3 region has 16 residues. CDR3 in amino acids: CASSSKGTYSSYEQYF. CDR3 in DNA: TGTGCCAGCAGCTCAAAAGGGACTTACTCCTCCTACGAGCAGTACTTC.

This clone appeared a few times. V gene TRBV6-6 combines with J gene TRBJ1-1, with D possibly being TRBD1 (6 bases). Trimming removed 5 bases from V and 4 bases from J, with 14 bases in between. CDR1 and CDR2 from the germline V gene are MNHNY and SVGAGI (reference sequence). The CDR3 is 14 residues long. This chain's CDR3 is CASSRTEMGTEAFF. CDR3 DNA: TGTGCCAGCAGTCGGACAGAGATGGGCACTGAAGCTTTCTTT.

The chain uses TRBV5-8 and TRBJ1-5, with D possibly matching TRBD1 (5 bases). CDR3 length: 15 amino acids. V was shortened by 3 bases and J by 3 bases, with 13 bases between the two germline ends. Germline CDR1 SGHTS, CDR2 YDEGEE. The CDR3 nucleotides read TGTGCCAGCAGCTCCTATGACAGATACAATCAGCCCCAGCATTTT. Translating it yields CASSSYDRYNQPQHF. The full variable domain, completed using reference TRBV5-8 and TRBJ1-5, is EAGVTQSPTHLIKTRGQQATLRCSPISGHTSVYWYQQALGLGLQFLLWYDEGEERNRGNFPPRFSGRQFPNYSSELNVNALELEDSALYLCASSSYDRYNQPQHFGDGTRLSIL.

The rearrangement uses TRBV6-5 and TRBJ1-2; D call uncertain. This CDR3 is built from 15 residues. Per the germline V gene, CDR1 is MNHEY and CDR2 is SVGAGI. Trimming removed 5 bases from V and 4 bases from J, with 17 bases in between. The CDR3 is CASSPSPLLTYGYTF. The DNA for the CDR3 is TGTGCCAGCAGTCCCTCCCCCCTCCTCACCTATGGCTACACCTTC.

The gene calls are TRBV27 and TRBJ1-3, with D maybe TRBD1 (5 bases). V was cut by 6 bases and J by 0 bases, with 6 bases left in between. CDR1 is MNHEY, CDR2 SMNVEV, per germline (reference sequence). The CDR3 length is 13 residues. The chain's CDR3 is CASRGLSGNTIYF. The CDR3 coding sequence is TGTGCCAGCAGGGGACTCTCTGGAAACACCATATATTTT.

The chain is built from TRBV30 and TRBJ1-1, with D unclear. V was pared by 0 bases and J by 7 bases, with 12 bases between. CDR1 and CDR2 (germline): GTSNPN, SVGIG (reference sequence). This CDR3 is built from 13 residues. The CDR3 DNA sequence: TGTGCCTGGAGTGTATCCGGGTGGGGTGAAGCTTTCTTT. Translation: CAWSVSGWGEAFF.

The genes are TRBV19 and TRBJ1-2; D unresolved. The CDR3 is 12 residues long. Germline V gene sequence: CDR1 LNHDA, CDR2 SQIVND (reference sequence). V was trimmed by 2 bases and J by 7 bases, leaving 8 bases between them. This chain's CDR3 is CASSISLGGYTF. CDR3 nucleotide sequence: TGTGCCAGTAGTATATCCTTAGGTGGCTACACCTTC.